The rows below give T cell receptor beta chains drawn from one sample of a study of Ad26.COV2.S vaccination and SARS-CoV-2 variants. Here immunoSEQ multiplex PCR was the method, and the copy in TCRdb shows in-frame clones only, minus some. The table has more than 300,000 clones, around four fifths seen once. The sample was peripheral blood, taken in a trial of Ad26.COV2.S vaccine versus placebo. The receptors were gathered from a person aged 18 to 65 who received the Ad26.COV2.S COVID-19 vaccine or a placebo. CDR3s include the opening cysteine and the closing phenylalanine or tryptophan. The D gene is left open where the match is weak. Size values are once, few and many counts, or a class for expanded clones, and some rows have none.

clone_size	d_call	v_call	j_call	cdr3_nt	cdr3_aa
few	.	TRBV20-1	TRBJ1-6	TGCAGTGCTAGTCGGCCGAGTAATTCACCCCTCCACTTT	CSASRPSNSPLHF
.	TRBD2	TRBV6-2/TRBV6-3	TRBJ2-3	TGTGCCAGCAGTTACTCCCTCTTAAGCGGGGGGCCCGATTTCTTGGATACGCAGTATTTT	CASSYSLLSGGPDFLDTQYF
.	.	TRBV28	TRBJ1-6	TGTGCCAGCAGTTTAGGCAGACGGAGCTATAATTCACCCCTCCACTTT	CASSLGRRSYNSPLHF
.	TRBD1	TRBV10-3	TRBJ2-7	TGTGCCATCGGGACAGCCTACGAGCAGTACTTC	CAIGTAYEQYF
.	.	TRBV4-1	TRBJ2-1	TGCGCCAGCAGCCAAGAACACAGCAGCAATGAGCAGTTCTTC	CASSQEHSSNEQFF
.	TRBD1	TRBV5-1	TRBJ1-2	TGCGCCAGCAGCTTGTCGACAGGGCACTATGGCTACACCTTC	CASSLSTGHYGYTF
few	.	TRBV7-3	TRBJ1-2	TGTGCCAGCAGCCCGGGAGGGGGGACCTATGGCTACACCTTC	CASSPGGGTYGYTF
.	.	TRBV9	TRBJ2-3	TGTGCCAGCAGCGCCGGCTTTAATACGCAGTATTTT	CASSAGFNTQYF
.	.	TRBV19	TRBJ1-1	TGTGCCAGTAGGCGGGGGGGAGTGAACACTGAAGCTTTCTTT	CASRRGGVNTEAFF
.	.	TRBV18	TRBJ2-3	TGTGCCAGCTCACCCTATAGCACAGATACGCAGTATTTT	CASSPYSTDTQYF
.	.	TRBV30	TRBJ1-1	TGTGCCTGGATAGGGTCGGCTGAAGCTTTCTTT	CAWIGSAEAFF
.	.	TRBV9	TRBJ1-2	TGTGCCAGCAGCACCCGGCGGGGAGTCGACTACACCTTC	CASSTRRGVDYTF
.	TRBD1	TRBV27	TRBJ1-4	TGTGCCATAACTACCCCAAGGGGGCCAGGAACTAATGAAAAACTGTTTTTT	CAITTPRGPGTNEKLFF
.	TRBD2	TRBV15	TRBJ2-7	TGTGCCACCGCCTCCTCGGGACTAGCGGGGGATGAGCAGTACTTC	CATASSGLAGDEQYF